This T cell receptor (beta chain) was sequenced in a study of metastatic and nonmetastatic thyroid tumors. On the study more broadly: Peripheral blood and tumor or nodule samples from malignant and benign thyroid patients were compared.

Prior to thyroid surgery, none of the patients had received any treatment. As handled by the study authors: The study built a papillary thyroid cancer distant-metastasis classifier from CDR3 differences across clinicopathological groups. TCRdb called clones again from the PCR reads with MiXCR. The V and J calls were not made by the authors but by TCRdb's processing. The table has around 35,000 clones, about a sixth seen once. This clone was detected ten times or more. Its antigen remains unidentified. Per germline, CDR1 SGHVS and CDR2 FQNEAQ. CDR3 length: 13 residues. The trim removed 10 bases at V and 9 bases at J, leaving 9 bases unmatched. General study points: Relative to benign nodules, malignant thyroid tumors were reportedly characterized by significantly elevated TCR beta diversity in blood and tumor.

The material sequenced was blood. The chain recombines TRBV7-8 with TRBJ2-2, with 9 bases that match TRBD2. The TCR sequence derives from a female donor with papillary thyroid cancer or a benign thyroid nodule (not recorded which). Some clones in this sample may be carry-over from other donors' samples. The CDR3 region is CAIQREDGRELFF. CDR3 bases: TGTGCCATCCAGCGGGAGGACGGGCGGGAGCTGTTTTTT.